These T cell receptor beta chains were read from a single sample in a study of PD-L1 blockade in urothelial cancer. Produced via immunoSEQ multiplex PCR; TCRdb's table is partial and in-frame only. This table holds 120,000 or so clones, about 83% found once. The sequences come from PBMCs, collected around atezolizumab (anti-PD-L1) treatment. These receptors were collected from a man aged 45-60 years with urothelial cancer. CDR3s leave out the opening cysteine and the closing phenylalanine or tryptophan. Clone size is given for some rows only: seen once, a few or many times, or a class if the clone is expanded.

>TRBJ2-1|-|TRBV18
ASSPGLASYNEQF
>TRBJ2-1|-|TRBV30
AWTRGSGYNEQF
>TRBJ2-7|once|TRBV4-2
ASSQDSFPEQY
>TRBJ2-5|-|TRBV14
ASSHYMETQY
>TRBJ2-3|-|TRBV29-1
SVVPLAPDTQY
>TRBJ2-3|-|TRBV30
AWSADRDPDTQY
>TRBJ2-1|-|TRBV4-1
ASSQGGTSGSYEQF
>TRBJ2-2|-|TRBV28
ASSLGGSTTGELF
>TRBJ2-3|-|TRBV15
ATSRIAGGTDTQY
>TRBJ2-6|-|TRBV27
ASRVAGGPSGANVLT
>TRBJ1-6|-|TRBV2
ASNGVENSPLH
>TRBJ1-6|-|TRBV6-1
ASYRGNSPLH
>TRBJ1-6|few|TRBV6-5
ASSYSFRGGSPLH
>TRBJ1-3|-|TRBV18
ASSPPGTKPGNTIY
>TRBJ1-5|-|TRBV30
ACSKGNYNQPQH
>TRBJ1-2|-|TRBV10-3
AISPDRTYGYT
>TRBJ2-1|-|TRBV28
ASSLSLGTSEF
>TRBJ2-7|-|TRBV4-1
ASSQGGSGTSGFYEQY
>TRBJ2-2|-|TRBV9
ASSVARGHGELF
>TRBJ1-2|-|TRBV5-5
ASSLVGTGAIYGYT
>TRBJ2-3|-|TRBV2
ASTKAVRDTQY
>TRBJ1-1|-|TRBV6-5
ASSYSGQMNTEAF
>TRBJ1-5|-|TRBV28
ASSLETGGNQPQH
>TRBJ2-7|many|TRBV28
ASSYQSYEQY
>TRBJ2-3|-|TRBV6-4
ASSDEGSSRTDTQY
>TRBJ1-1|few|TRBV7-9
ASRYRDTLSGAF
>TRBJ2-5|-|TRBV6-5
ASSYKFGLVGETQY
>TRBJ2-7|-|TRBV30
AWSVGLAGTEQY
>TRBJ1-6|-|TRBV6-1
ATDRQGRGSPLH
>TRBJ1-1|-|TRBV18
ASSPGHMNTEAF
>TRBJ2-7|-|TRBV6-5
ASSYSSSGSSYEQY
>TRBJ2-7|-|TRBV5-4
ASSLIREPYEQY
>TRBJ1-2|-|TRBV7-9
ASSPQGAQWANYGYT